This TCR beta chain was profiled in a study of blood T cell repertoires in COVID-19. Looking at the study overall: Nucleic acid was either cDNA or gDNA, and it came from T cells, B-cell-depleted T cells, or PBMCs.

The CDR3 extends over 14 amino acids. V lost 2 bases to trimming and J lost 8 bases, with 12 bases between them. Germline V gene lookup returns CDR1 KGHSH and CDR2 LQKENI. Methods used by the authors: The assay estimated nucleated cells by amplifying reference gene primers. The repertoire was sequenced with immunoSEQ multiplex PCR; TCRdb's copy has only in-frame clones and lacks some. V and J calls and clone size are as listed in that table; D and trimming were resolved from the DNA. Of about 38,000 clones detected, about 90% appear once; the ten largest clones hold 25% to 30%. Sequenced sample: peripheral blood. This chain joins TRBV18 and TRBJ1-4, with D maybe TRBD1 (5 bases). The receptor's source is a man between 60 and 70 years old with active or convalescent COVID-19. The CDR3 DNA follows: TGTGCCAGCTCACCAGGGACGCGGGGGGAAAAACTGTTTTTT. Protein: CASSPGTRGEKLFF.